This T cell receptor (beta chain) was identified in a study of OX40 agonist ivuxolimab in advanced cancers. Across the whole study: The dose of intravenous ivuxolimab that patients received every 2 weeks ranged from 0.01 to 10 mg/kg.

The assay was immunoSEQ multiplex PCR, and TCRdb's table has in-frame clones only and misses some. Seen here are tens of thousands of clones, 85% to 90% observed once, and the top ten hold around 1.8%. Study results and limitations: Also showing low normalized T-cell clonal expansion were some of the nonresponders. Clonal expansion was among the lowest in partial responders at 0.1-3.0 mg/kg, especially CD8+.

Details on this clone: The antigen remains undetermined.

Trimming took off 5 bases at V and 11 bases at J, with 18 bases between the two ends. CDR1 SGHVS and CDR2 FNYEAQ come from the germline V gene. CDR3 length equals 13 residues. This sequence was found in an adult with an advanced solid tumor such as melanoma, head and neck, liver or kidney cancer. The sequencing here drew on CD4+ or CD8+ T cells sorted from blood, taken in a trial of the OX40 agonist ivuxolimab. The genes are TRBV7-6 and TRBJ1-1; possible D gene TRBD1, 5 bases. The CDR3 loop reads CASSLRSGDGAFF. In nucleotides, the CDR3 is TGTGCCAGCAGCCTACGTTCCGGGGACGGGGCTTTCTTT.